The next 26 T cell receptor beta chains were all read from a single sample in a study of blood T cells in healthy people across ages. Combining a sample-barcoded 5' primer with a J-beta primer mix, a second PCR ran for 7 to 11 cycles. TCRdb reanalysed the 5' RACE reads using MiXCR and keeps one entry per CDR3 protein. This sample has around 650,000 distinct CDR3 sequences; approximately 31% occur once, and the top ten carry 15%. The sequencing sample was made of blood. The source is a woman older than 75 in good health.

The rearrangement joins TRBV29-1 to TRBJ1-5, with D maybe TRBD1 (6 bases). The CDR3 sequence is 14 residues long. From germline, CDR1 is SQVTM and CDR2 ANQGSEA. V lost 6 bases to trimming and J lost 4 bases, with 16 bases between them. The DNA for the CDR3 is TGCAGCGTAAGGGGGGGACGGGGGAATCAGCCCCAGCATTTT. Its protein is CSVRGGRGNQPQHF.

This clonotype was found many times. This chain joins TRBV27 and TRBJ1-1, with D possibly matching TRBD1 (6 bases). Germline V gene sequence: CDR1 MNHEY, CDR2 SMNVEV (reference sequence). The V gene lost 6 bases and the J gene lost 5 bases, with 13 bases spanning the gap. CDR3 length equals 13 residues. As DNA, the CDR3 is TGTGCCAGCAGAGACACAGGGTCAACTGAAGCTTTCTTT. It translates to CASRDTGSTEAFF.

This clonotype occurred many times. The CDR3 DNA is TGTGCCAGCACACCCCGGGGGGATTACGAGCAGTACTTC. Translated: CASTPRGDYEQYF. V and J are TRBV12-3 or TRBV12-4 and TRBJ2-7; 7 nucleotides align to TRBD2. V gave up 7 bases and J gave up 4 bases; unmatched junction bases: 7. This CDR3 contains 13 residues.

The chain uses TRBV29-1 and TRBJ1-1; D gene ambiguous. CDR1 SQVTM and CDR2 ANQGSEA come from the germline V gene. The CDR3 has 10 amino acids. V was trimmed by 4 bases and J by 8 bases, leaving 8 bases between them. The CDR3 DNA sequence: TGCAGCGTTGCGGGCAGAGAAGCTTTCTTT. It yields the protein CSVAGREAFF.

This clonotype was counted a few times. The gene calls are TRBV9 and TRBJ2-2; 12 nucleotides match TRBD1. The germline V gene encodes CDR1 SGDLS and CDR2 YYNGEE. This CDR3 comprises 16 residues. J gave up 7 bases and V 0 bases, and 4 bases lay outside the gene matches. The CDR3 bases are TGTGCCAGCAGCGTAGCAGGGACAGGGGGCTGCGGGGAGCTGTTTTTT. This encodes CASSVAGTGGCGELFF.

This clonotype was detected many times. Here the CDR3 reads CASSPGGHTETQYF. DNA for the CDR3: TGTGCCAGCAGCCCAGGGGGCCATACGGAGACCCAGTACTTC. The chain links TRBV6-1 to TRBJ2-5; the match to TRBD1 covers 8 bases. V was pared by 6 bases and J by 5 bases, with 8 bases of the junction left unmatched. The CDR3 totals 14 residues. Germline V gives CDR1 MNHNS, CDR2 SASEGT.

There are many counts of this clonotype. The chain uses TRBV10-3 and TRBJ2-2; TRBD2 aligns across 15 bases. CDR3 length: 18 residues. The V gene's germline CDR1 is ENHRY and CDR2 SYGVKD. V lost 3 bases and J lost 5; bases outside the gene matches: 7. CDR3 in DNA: TGTGCCATCAGTGACCCGGGACTAGCGGGGGGAGCGACCGGGGAGCTGTTTTTT. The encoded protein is CAISDPGLAGGATGELFF.

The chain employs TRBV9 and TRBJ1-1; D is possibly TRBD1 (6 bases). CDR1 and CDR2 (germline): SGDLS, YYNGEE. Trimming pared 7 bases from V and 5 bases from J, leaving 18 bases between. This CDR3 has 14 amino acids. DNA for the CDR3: TGTGCCAGCTCTAGGGGGGGGGCATCAACTGAAGCTTTCTTT. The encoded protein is CASSRGGASTEAFF.

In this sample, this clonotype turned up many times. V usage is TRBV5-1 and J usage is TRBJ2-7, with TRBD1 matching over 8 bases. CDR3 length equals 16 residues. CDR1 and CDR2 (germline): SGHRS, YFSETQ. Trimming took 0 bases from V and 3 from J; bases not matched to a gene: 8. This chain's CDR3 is CASSLAWGQAHYEQYF. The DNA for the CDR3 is TGCGCCAGCAGCTTGGCCTGGGGACAGGCCCACTACGAGCAGTACTTC. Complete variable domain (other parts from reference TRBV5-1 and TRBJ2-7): KAGVTQTPRYLIKTRGQQVTLSCSPISGHRSVSWYQQTPGQGLQFLFEYFSETQRNKGNFPGRFSGRQFSNSRSEMNVSTLELGDSALYLCASSLAWGQAHYEQYFGPGTRLTVT.

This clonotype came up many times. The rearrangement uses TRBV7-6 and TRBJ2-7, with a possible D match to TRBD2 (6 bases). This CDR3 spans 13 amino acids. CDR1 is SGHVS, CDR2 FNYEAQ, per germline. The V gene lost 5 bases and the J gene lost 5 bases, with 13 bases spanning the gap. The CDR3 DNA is TGTGCCAGCAGCCCAAGGGGAGGAAACGAGCAGTACTTC. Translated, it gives CASSPRGGNEQYF.

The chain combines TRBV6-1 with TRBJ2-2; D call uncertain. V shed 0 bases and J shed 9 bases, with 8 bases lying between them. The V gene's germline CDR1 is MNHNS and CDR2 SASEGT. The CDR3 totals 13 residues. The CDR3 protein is CASSEATLWELFF. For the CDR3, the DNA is TGTGCCAGCAGTGAAGCGACTCTTTGGGAGCTGTTTTTT.

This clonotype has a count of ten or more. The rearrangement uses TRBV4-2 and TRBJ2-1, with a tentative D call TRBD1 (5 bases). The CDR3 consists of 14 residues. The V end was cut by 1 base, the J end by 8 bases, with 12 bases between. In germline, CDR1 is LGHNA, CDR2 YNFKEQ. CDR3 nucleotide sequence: TGTGCCAGCAGCCAAGTGCAGGGTAAGGATGAGCAGTTCTTC. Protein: CASSQVQGKDEQFF.

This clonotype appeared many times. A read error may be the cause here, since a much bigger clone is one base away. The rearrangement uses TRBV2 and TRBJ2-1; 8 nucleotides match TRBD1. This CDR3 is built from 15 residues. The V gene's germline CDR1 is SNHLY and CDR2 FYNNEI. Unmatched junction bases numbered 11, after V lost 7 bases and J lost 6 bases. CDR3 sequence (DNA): TGTGCCAGCAAGTTCCAGGGGGCGGCCCGCAATGAGCAGTTCTTC. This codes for CASKFQGAARNEQFF.

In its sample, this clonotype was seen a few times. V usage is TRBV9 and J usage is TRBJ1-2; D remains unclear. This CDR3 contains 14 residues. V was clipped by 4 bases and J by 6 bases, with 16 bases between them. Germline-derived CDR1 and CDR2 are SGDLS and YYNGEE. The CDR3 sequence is CASSLKTNSDGYTF. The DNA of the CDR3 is TGTGCCAGCAGCCTAAAGACAAATTCAGATGGCTACACCTTC.

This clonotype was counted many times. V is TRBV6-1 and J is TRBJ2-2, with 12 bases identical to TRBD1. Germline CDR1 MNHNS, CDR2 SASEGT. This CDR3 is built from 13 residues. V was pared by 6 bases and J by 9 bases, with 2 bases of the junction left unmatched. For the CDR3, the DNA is TGTGCCAGCAGGGGACAGGGGGCTCGGGAGCTGTTTTTT. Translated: CASRGQGARELFF.

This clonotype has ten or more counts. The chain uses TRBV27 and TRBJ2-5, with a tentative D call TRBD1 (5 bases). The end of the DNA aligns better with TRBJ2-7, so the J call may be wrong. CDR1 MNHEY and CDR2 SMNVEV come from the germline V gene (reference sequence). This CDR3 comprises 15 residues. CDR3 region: CASRPSGYRPSEQYF. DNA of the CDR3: TGTGCCAGCCGGCCCTCAGGGTATCGTCCGTCCGAGCAGTACTTC.

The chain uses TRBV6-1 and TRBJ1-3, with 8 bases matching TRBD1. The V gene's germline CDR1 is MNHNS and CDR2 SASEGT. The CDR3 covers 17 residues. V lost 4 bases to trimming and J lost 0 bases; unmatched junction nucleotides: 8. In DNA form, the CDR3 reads TGTGCCAGCAGTGCAGACAGGGGACCCAACTCTGGAAACACCATATATTTT. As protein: CASSADRGPNSGNTIYF.

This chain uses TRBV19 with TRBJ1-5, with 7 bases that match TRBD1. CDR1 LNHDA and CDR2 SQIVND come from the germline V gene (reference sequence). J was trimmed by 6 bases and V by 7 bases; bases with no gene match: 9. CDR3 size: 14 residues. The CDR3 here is CASTGRGRTQPQHF. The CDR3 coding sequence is TGTGCCAGTACCGGCAGGGGGAGGACTCAGCCCCAGCATTTT.

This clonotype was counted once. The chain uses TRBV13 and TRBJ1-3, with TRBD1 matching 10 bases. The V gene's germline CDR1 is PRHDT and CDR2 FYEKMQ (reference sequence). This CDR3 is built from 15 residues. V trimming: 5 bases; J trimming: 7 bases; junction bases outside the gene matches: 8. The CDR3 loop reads CASSPSGTGANTIYF. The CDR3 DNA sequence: TGTGCCAGCAGCCCTTCCGGGACAGGGGCGAACACCATATATTTT.

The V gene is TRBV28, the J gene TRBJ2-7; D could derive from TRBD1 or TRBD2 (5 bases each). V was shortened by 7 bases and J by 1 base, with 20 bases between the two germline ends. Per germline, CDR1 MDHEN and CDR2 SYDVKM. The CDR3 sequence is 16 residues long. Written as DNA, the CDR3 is TGTGCCAGCACTCCCCCGGGACCCAGGTCTTCCTACGAGCAGTACTTC. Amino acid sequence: CASTPPGPRSSYEQYF.

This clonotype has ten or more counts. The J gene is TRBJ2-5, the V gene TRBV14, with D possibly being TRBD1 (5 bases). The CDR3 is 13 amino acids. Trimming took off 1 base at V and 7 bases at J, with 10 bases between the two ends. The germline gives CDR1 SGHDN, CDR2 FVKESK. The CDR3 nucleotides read TGTGCCAGCAGCCAAGTATCAGGGTGGACCCAGTACTTC. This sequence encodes CASSQVSGWTQYF.

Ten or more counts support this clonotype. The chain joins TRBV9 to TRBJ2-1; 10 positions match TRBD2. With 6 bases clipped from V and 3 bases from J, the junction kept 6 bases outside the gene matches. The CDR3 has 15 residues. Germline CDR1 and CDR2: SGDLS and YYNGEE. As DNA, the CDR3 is TGTGCCAGCAAGGAAGTAGCGGGGGGCTACAATGAGCAGTTCTTC. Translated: CASKEVAGGYNEQFF.

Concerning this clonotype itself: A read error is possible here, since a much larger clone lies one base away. CDR3 in DNA: TGTGCCAGCAGCCAGAGGGAGGGGGTTCTCTCCTACAATGAGCAGTACTTC. Its protein is CASSQREGVLSYNEQYF. J is TRBJ2-1 and V is TRBV3-1; D is possibly TRBD2 (7 bases). The J call may be incorrect, as the DNA end agrees better with TRBJ2-7. CDR1 is LGHDT and CDR2 is YNNKEL in the germline V gene (reference sequence). CDR3 length equals 17 residues.

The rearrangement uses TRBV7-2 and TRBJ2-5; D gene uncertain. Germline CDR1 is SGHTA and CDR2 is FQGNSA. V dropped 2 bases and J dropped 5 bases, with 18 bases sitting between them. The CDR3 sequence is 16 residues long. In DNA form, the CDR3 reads TGTGCCAGCAGCTTAAAGAGTCTAGGATGGGTCGAGACCCAGTACTTC. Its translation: CASSLKSLGWVETQYF.

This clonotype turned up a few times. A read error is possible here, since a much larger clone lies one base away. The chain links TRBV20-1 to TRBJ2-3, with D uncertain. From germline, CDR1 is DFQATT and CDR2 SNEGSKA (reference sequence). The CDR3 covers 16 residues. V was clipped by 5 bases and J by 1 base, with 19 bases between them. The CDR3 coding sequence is TGCAGTGCTTCTACAGAGGTGGGATCTGGCACAGATACGCAGTATTTT. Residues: CSASTEVGSGTDTQYF.

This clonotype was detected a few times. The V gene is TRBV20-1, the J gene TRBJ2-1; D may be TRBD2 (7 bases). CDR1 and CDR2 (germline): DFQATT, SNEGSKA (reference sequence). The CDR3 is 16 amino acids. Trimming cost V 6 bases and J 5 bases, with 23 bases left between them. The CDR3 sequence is CSAPYPVGGDHNEQFF. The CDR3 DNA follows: TGCAGTGCCCCTTACCCCGTAGGGGGGGATCACAATGAGCAGTTCTTC.